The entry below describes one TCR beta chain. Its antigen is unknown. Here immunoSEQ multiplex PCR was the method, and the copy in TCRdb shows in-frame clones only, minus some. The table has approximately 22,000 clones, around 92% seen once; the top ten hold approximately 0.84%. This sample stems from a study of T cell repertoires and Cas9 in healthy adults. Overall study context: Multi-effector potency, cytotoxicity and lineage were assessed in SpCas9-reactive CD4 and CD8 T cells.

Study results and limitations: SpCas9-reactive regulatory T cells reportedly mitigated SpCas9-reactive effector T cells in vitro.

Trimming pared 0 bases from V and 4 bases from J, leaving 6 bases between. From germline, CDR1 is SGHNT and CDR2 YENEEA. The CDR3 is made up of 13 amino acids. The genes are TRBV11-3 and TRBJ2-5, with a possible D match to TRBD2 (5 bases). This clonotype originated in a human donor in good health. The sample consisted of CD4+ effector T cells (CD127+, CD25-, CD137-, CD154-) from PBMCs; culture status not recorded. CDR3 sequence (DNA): TGTGCCAGCAGCTTAGATCGGGGAGAGACCCAGTACTTC. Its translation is CASSLDRGETQYF.